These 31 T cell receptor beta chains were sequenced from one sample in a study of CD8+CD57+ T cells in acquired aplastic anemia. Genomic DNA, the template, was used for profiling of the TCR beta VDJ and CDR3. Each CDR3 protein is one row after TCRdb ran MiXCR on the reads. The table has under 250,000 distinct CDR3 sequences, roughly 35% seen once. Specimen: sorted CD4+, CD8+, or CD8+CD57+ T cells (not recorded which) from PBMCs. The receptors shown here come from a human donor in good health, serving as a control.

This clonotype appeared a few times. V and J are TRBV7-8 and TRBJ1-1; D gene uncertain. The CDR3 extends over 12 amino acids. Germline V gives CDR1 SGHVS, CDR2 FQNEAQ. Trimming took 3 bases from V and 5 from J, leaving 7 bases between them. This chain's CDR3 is CASSFITTEAFF. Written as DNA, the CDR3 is TGTGCCAGCAGCTTTATAACAACTGAAGCTTTCTTT.

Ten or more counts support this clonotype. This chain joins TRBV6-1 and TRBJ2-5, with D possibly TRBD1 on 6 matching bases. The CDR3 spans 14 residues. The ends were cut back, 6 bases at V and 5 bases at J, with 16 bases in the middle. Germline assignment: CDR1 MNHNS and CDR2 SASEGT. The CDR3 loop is CASSKYRDRETQYF. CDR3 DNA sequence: TGTGCCAGCAGCAAATACAGGGATAGGGAGACCCAGTACTTC.

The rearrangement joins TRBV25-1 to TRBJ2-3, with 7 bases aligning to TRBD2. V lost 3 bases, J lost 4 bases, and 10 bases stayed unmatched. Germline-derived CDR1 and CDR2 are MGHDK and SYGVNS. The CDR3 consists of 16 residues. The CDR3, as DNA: TGTGCCAGCAGTGATCCGGCGGGGGTTCGTCCAGATACGCAGTATTTT. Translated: CASSDPAGVRPDTQYF.

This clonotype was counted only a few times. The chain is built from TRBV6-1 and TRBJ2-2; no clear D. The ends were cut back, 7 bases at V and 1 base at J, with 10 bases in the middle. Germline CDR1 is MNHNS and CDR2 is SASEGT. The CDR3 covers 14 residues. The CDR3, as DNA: TGTGCCAGCATTAAGCGCATGAACACCGGGGAGCTGTTTTTT. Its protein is CASIKRMNTGELFF.

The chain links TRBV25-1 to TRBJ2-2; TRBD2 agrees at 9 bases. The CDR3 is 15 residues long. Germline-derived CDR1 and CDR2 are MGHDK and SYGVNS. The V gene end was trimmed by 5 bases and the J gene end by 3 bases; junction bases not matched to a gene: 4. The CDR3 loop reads CASSFGGRDTGELFF. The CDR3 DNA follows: TGTGCCAGCAGTTTCGGCGGGAGGGACACCGGGGAGCTGTTTTTT.

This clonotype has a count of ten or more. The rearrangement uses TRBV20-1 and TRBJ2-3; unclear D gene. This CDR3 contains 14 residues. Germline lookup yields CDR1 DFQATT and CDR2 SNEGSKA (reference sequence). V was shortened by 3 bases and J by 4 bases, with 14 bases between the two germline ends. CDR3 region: CSARFPGGADTQYF. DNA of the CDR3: TGCAGTGCTAGGTTCCCAGGTGGCGCAGATACGCAGTATTTT.

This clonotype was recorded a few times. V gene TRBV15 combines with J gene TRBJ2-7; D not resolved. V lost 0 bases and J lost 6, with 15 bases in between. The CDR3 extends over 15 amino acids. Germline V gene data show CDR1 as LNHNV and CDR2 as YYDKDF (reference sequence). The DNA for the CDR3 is TGTGCCACCAGCAGAGAGTCAGGACGGTCCGGCGAGCAGTACTTC. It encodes CATSRESGRSGEQYF.

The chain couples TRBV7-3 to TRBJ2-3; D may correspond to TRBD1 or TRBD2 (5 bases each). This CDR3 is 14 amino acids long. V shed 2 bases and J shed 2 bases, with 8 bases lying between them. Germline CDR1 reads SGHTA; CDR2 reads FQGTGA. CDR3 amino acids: CASSLWGNTDTQYF. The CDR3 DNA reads TGTGCCAGCAGCTTATGGGGGAACACAGATACGCAGTATTTT.

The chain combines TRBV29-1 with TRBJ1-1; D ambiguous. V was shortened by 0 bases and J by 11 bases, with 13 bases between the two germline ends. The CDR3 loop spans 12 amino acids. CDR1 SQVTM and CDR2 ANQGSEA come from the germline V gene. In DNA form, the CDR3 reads TGCAGCGTTGAAGACGTGATGGTCGGGGCTTTCTTT. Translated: CSVEDVMVGAFF.

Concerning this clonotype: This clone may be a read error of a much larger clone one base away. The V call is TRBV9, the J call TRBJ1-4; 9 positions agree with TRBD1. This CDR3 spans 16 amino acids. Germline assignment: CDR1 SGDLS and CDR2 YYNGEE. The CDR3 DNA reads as TGTGCCAGCAGCGCTCAACAGGGGGCGGCTAATGAAGAACTGTTTTTT. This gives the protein CASSAQQGAANEELFF.

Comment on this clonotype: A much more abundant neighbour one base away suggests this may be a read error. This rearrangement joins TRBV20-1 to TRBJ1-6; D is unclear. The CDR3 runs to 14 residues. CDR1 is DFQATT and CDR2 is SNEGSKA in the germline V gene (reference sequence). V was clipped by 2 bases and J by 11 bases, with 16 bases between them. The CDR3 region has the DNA TGCAGTGCTAGACTTCTAACGGGGAATCCACCCCTCCACTTT. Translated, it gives CSARLLTGNPPLHF.

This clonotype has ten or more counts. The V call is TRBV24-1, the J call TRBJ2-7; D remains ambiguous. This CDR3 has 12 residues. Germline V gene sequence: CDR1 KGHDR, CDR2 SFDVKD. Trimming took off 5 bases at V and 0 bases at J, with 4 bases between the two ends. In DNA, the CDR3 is TGTGCCACCAGTGTGGTCTCCTACGAGCAGTACTTC. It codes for CATSVVSYEQYF.

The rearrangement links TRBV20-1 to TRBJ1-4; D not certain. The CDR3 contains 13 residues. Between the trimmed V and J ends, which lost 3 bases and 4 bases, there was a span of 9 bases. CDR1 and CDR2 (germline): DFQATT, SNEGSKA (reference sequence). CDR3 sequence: CSARDGSNEKLFF. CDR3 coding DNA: TGCAGTGCTAGGGACGGGAGTAATGAAAAACTGTTTTTT.

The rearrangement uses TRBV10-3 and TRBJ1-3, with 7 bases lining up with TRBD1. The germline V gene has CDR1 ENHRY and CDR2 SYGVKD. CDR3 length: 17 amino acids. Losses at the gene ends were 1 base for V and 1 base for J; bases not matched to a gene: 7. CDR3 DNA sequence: TGTGCCATCAGTGAGTTGGGGACAGAGTTTTCTGGAAACACCATATATTTT. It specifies CAISELGTEFSGNTIYF.

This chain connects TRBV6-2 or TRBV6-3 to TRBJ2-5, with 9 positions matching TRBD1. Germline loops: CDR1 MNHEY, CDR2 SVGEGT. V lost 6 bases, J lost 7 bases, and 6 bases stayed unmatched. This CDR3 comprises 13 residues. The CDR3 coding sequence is TGTGCCAGCAGCACAGGGACAGGGAGGACCCAGTACTTC. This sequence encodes CASSTGTGRTQYF.

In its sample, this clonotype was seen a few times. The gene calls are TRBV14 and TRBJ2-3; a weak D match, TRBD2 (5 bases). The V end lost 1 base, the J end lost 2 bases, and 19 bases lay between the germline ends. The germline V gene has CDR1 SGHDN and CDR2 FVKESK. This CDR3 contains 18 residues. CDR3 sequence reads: CASSQGRLQFLHTDTQYF. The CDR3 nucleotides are TGTGCCAGCAGCCAAGGGAGGCTGCAATTTTTACACACAGATACGCAGTATTTT.

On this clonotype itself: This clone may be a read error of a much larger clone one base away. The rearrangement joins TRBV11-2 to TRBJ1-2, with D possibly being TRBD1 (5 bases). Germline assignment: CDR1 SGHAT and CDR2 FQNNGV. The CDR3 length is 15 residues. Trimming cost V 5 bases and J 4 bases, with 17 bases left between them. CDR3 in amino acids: CASSPRQNTSYGYTF. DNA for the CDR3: TGTGCCAGCAGCCCACGACAGAACACTAGCTATGGCTACACCTTC.

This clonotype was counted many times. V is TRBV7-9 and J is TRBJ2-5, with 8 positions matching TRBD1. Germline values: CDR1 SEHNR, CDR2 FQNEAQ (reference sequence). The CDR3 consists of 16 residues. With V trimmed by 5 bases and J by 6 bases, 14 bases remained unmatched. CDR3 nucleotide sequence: TGTGCCAGCAGCAATCCACTCCGGGACAGGACCAAGACCCAGTACTTC. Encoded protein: CASSNPLRDRTKTQYF.

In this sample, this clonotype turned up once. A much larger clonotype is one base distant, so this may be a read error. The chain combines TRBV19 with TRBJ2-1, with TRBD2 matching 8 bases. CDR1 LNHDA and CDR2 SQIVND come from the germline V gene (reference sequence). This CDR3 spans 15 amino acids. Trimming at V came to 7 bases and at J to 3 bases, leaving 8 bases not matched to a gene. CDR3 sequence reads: CASIPAGEYYNEQFF. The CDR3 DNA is TGTGCCAGTATCCCAGCGGGAGAATACTACAATGAGCAGTTCTTC.

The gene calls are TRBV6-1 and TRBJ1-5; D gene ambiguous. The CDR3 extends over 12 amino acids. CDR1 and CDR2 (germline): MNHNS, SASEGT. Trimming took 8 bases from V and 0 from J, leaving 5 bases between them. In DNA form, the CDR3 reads TGTGCCAGCGGCTATAGCAATCAGCCCCAGCATTTT. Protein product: CASGYSNQPQHF.

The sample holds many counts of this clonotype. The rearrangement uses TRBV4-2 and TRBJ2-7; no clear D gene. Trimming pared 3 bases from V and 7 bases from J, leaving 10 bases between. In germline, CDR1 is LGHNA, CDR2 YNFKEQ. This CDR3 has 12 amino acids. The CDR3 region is CASSQTLGEQYF. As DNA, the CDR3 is TGTGCCAGCAGCCAGACGCTGGGAGAGCAGTACTTC.

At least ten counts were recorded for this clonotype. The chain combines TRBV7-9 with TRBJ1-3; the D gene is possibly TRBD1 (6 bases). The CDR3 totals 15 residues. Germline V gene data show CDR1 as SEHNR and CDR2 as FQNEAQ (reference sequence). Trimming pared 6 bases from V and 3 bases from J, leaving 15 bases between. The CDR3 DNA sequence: TGTGCCAGCAGACCCGGGACAAGTTATGGAAACACCATATATTTT. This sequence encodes CASRPGTSYGNTIYF.

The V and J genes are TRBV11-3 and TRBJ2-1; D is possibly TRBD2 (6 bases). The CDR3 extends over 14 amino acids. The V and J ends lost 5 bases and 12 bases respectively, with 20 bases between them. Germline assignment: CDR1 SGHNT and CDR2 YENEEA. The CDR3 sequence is CASSRASDGAWQFF. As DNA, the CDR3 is TGTGCCAGCAGCCGAGCTAGCGATGGGGCGTGGCAGTTCTTC.

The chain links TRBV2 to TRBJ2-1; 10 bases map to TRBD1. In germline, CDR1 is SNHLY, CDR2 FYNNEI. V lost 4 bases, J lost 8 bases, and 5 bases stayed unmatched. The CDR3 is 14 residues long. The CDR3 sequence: CASSADRGWDEQFF. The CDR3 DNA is TGTGCCAGCAGTGCGGACAGGGGGTGGGATGAGCAGTTCTTC.

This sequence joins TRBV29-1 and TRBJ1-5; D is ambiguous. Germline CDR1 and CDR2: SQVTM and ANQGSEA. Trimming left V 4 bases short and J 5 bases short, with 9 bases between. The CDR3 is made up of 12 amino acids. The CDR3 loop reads CSVVGPDQPQHF. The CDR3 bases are TGCAGCGTTGTAGGGCCGGATCAGCCCCAGCATTTT.

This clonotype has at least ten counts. The CDR3 sequence is CASSVAPNTGELFF. CDR3 DNA: TGTGCCAGCAGCGTAGCGCCGAACACCGGGGAGCTGTTTTTT. This chain joins TRBV9 and TRBJ2-2; D gene unclear. This CDR3 has 14 amino acids. V dropped 0 bases and J dropped 0 bases, with 3 bases sitting between them. The germline V gene encodes CDR1 SGDLS and CDR2 YYNGEE.

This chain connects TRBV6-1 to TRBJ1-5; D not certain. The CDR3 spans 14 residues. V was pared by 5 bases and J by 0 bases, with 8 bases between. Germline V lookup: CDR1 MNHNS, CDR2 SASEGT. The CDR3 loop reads CASSRLFSNQPQHF. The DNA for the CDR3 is TGTGCCAGCAGTCGACTGTTTAGCAATCAGCCCCAGCATTTT.

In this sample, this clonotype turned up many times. The CDR3 is CASSQNVGSYEQYF. The CDR3 DNA follows: TGCGCCAGCAGCCAAAATGTTGGGTCCTACGAGCAGTACTTC. This chain links TRBV4-1 with TRBJ2-7, with unresolved D. V shed 2 bases and J shed 1 base, with 9 bases lying between them. The germline CDR1 and CDR2 sequences are MGHRA and YSYEKL. The CDR3 loop spans 14 amino acids.

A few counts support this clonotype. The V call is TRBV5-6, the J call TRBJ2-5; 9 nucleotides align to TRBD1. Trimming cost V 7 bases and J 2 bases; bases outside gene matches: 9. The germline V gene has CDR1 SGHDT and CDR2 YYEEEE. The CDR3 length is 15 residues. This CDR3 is CASALGQGDQETQYF. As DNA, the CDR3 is TGTGCCAGCGCCCTGGGACAGGGAGATCAAGAGACCCAGTACTTC.

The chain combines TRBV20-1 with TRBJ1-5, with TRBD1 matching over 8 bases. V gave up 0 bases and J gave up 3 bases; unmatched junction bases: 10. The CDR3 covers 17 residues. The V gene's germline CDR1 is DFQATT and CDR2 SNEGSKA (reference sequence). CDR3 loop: CSARDPGGPSFNQPQHF. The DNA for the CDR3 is TGCAGTGCTAGAGATCCAGGGGGCCCTTCCTTCAATCAGCCCCAGCATTTT.

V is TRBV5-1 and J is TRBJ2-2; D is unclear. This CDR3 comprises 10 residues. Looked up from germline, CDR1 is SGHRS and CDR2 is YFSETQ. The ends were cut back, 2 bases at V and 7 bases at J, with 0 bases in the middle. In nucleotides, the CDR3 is TGCGCCAGCAGCTTCGGGGAGCTGTTTTTT. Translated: CASSFGELFF.